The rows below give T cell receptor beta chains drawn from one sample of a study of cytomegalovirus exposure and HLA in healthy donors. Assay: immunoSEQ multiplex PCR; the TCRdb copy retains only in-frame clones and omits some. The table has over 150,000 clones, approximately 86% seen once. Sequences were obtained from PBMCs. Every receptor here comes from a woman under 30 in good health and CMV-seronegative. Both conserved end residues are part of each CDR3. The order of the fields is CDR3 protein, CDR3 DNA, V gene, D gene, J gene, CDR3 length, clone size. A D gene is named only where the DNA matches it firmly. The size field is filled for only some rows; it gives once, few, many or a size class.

CDR3aa: CASSLDRYEQYF
CDR3nt: TGTGCCAGCAGCTTAGATCGCTACGAGCAGTACTTC
v_gene: TRBV11-3
d_gene: .
j_gene: TRBJ2-7
len: 12
abundance: .

CDR3aa: CASLLIAGINEQFF
CDR3nt: TGTGCCAGCTTACTAATAGCGGGAATCAATGAGCAGTTCTTC
v_gene: TRBV18
d_gene: TRBD2
j_gene: TRBJ2-1
len: 14
abundance: .

CDR3aa: CASSADSGIGKTQYF
CDR3nt: TGTGCCAGCAGCGCCGACTCAGGGATTGGAAAGACCCAGTACTTC
v_gene: TRBV9
d_gene: .
j_gene: TRBJ2-5
len: 15
abundance: .

CDR3aa: CASSQDLGTDYGYTF
CDR3nt: TGTGCCAGCAGCCAAGATCTTGGGACAGACTATGGCTACACCTTC
v_gene: TRBV14
d_gene: TRBD1
j_gene: TRBJ1-2
len: 15
abundance: .

CDR3aa: CASRRTSGTADTQYF
CDR3nt: TGTGCCAGCAGGAGGACTAGCGGGACCGCAGATACGCAGTATTTT
v_gene: TRBV6-4
d_gene: TRBD2
j_gene: TRBJ2-3
len: 15
abundance: .

CDR3aa: CASSPLGQGNTEAFF
CDR3nt: TGTGCCAGCAGTCCCTTAGGACAGGGCAACACTGAAGCTTTCTTT
v_gene: TRBV6-5
d_gene: TRBD1
j_gene: TRBJ1-1
len: 15
abundance: .

CDR3aa: CASSFQVWQRNYGYTF
CDR3nt: TGTGCCAGCAGCTTCCAAGTGTGGCAGCGGAACTATGGCTACACCTTC
v_gene: TRBV11-2
d_gene: .
j_gene: TRBJ1-2
len: 16
abundance: .

CDR3aa: CASSEAGTGPVSQPQHF
CDR3nt: TGTGCCAGCAGTGAGGCCGGGACAGGGCCGGTGAGTCAGCCCCAGCATTTT
v_gene: TRBV6-1
d_gene: TRBD1
j_gene: TRBJ1-5
len: 17
abundance: .

CDR3aa: CASSPPTGTGANVLTF
CDR3nt: TGTGCCAGCTCACCACCCACAGGGACTGGGGCCAACGTCCTGACTTTC
v_gene: TRBV18
d_gene: .
j_gene: TRBJ2-6
len: 16
abundance: .

CDR3aa: CASSQVATSGADTQYF
CDR3nt: TGTGCCAGCAGCCAAGTGGCGACTAGCGGGGCAGATACGCAGTATTTT
v_gene: TRBV4-2
d_gene: TRBD2
j_gene: TRBJ2-3
len: 16
abundance: once

CDR3aa: CASSLRGTEAFF
CDR3nt: TGTGCCAGCAGCTTACGAGGCACTGAAGCTTTCTTT
v_gene: TRBV5-6
d_gene: .
j_gene: TRBJ1-1
len: 12
abundance: once

CDR3aa: CASSPEREGYTF
CDR3nt: TGCGCCAGCAGCCCTGAACGTGAGGGCTACACCTTC
v_gene: TRBV5-1
d_gene: .
j_gene: TRBJ1-2
len: 12
abundance: .

CDR3aa: CASSLEGRNSPLHF
CDR3nt: TGTGCCAGCAGCTTAGAGGGTAGGAATTCACCCCTCCACTTT
v_gene: TRBV7-3
d_gene: .
j_gene: TRBJ1-6
len: 14
abundance: once

CDR3aa: CASSPRGQGFQPQHF
CDR3nt: TGTGCCAGCAGCCCACGGGGACAGGGGTTTCAGCCCCAGCATTTT
v_gene: TRBV9
d_gene: TRBD1
j_gene: TRBJ1-5
len: 15
abundance: .